The rows below give T cell receptor beta chains drawn from one sample of a study of CD8 T cells in Susac syndrome. Each CDR3 protein gets one entry after TCRdb re-called the immunoSEQ multiplex PCR reads with MiXCR. This sample carries roughly 200,000 distinct CDR3 sequences, 95% of them seen once, and the ten largest clones take approximately 0.08%. Sequencing was performed on CD4+ T cells from PBMCs. These receptors were obtained from a human donor with multiple sclerosis. The CDR3 runs from the conserved cysteine through the conserved F or W. A D gene is named only where the DNA matches it firmly. Clone size is stated in some rows and not others, as once, few, many or a class when expanded.

J gene: TRBJ1-1
D gene: NA
CDR3 length: 12
V gene: TRBV20-1
clone size: NA
CDR3 DNA: TGCAGTGCTAGACAAGTCAACACTGAAGCTTTCTTT
CDR3 protein: CSARQVNTEAFF

J gene: TRBJ2-5
D gene: NA
CDR3 length: 13
V gene: TRBV27
clone size: NA
CDR3 DNA: TGTGCCAGCAGCTACTCTTTAGGGGAGACCCAGTACTTC
CDR3 protein: CASSYSLGETQYF

J gene: TRBJ1-2
D gene: NA
CDR3 length: 13
V gene: TRBV29-1
clone size: NA
CDR3 DNA: TGCAGCGTTCGCCTGGGGGGTAACTATGGCTACACCTTC
CDR3 protein: CSVRLGGNYGYTF

J gene: TRBJ2-5
D gene: NA
CDR3 length: 14
V gene: TRBV7-9
clone size: NA
CDR3 DNA: TGTGCCAGCAGCTTCCTCGGGGGGCCAGAGACCCAGTACTTC
CDR3 protein: CASSFLGGPETQYF

J gene: TRBJ1-5
D gene: NA
CDR3 length: 13
V gene: TRBV30
clone size: NA
CDR3 DNA: TGTGCCTGGAGTGTAACAGGGACGCAGCCCCAGCATTTT
CDR3 protein: CAWSVTGTQPQHF

J gene: TRBJ2-5
D gene: TRBD1
CDR3 length: 18
V gene: TRBV20-1
clone size: NA
CDR3 DNA: TGCAGTGCTAGAGACCCCTTGAAACAGGGGAGTGTTAGGGAGACCCAGTACTTC
CDR3 protein: CSARDPLKQGSVRETQYF

J gene: TRBJ2-2
D gene: NA
CDR3 length: 14
V gene: TRBV15
clone size: NA
CDR3 DNA: TGTGCCACCAGCAGAGATCCGGGGGCCGGGGAGCTGTTTTTT
CDR3 protein: CATSRDPGAGELFF

J gene: TRBJ2-1
D gene: TRBD2
CDR3 length: 16
V gene: TRBV6-5
clone size: once
CDR3 DNA: TGTGCCAGCAGTTACTTAGGGACTAGCGGTTACAATGAGCAGTTCTTC
CDR3 protein: CASSYLGTSGYNEQFF

J gene: TRBJ2-4
D gene: TRBD1
CDR3 length: 14
V gene: TRBV7-9
clone size: once
CDR3 DNA: TGTGCCAGCAGCCCGCGGAAGGGGGCGGACATTCAGTACTTC
CDR3 protein: CASSPRKGADIQYF

J gene: TRBJ2-3
D gene: TRBD2
CDR3 length: 17
V gene: TRBV20-1
clone size: NA
CDR3 DNA: TGCAGTGCTAGAGCGTACCATGGCGGGGGGGCCCCAGATACGCAGTATTTT
CDR3 protein: CSARAYHGGGAPDTQYF

J gene: TRBJ2-2
D gene: NA
CDR3 length: 12
V gene: TRBV13
clone size: NA
CDR3 DNA: TGTGCCAGCAGCACGAGATCCGGGGAGCTGTTTTTT
CDR3 protein: CASSTRSGELFF

J gene: TRBJ2-2
D gene: NA
CDR3 length: 14
V gene: TRBV5-1
clone size: NA
CDR3 DNA: TGCGCCAGCACCCGTTCAGGGAACACCGGGGAGCTGTTTTTT
CDR3 protein: CASTRSGNTGELFF

J gene: TRBJ1-1
D gene: NA
CDR3 length: 13
V gene: TRBV29-1
clone size: NA
CDR3 DNA: TGCAGCGTTGACGCAGGGGTTTCCACTGAAGCTTTCTTT
CDR3 protein: CSVDAGVSTEAFF

J gene: TRBJ2-3
D gene: NA
CDR3 length: 13
V gene: TRBV7-3
clone size: NA
CDR3 DNA: TGTGCCAGCAGCTTCCATCACCCCGATACGCAGTATTTT
CDR3 protein: CASSFHHPDTQYF

J gene: TRBJ2-3
D gene: NA
CDR3 length: 15
V gene: TRBV5-6
clone size: NA
CDR3 DNA: TGTGCCAGCAGCGCCAGGGTAGGGGGCACAGATACGCAGTATTTT
CDR3 protein: CASSARVGGTDTQYF

J gene: TRBJ2-3
D gene: TRBD2
CDR3 length: 15
V gene: TRBV3-1
clone size: NA
CDR3 DNA: TGTGCCAGCAGCCACTGGACTAGCGGATCAGATACGCAGTATTTT
CDR3 protein: CASSHWTSGSDTQYF

J gene: TRBJ2-5
D gene: NA
CDR3 length: 12
V gene: TRBV29-1
clone size: NA
CDR3 DNA: TGCGCATATGCTAGCACGGAAGAGACCCAGTACTTC
CDR3 protein: CAYASTEETQYF

J gene: TRBJ1-5
D gene: NA
CDR3 length: 13
V gene: TRBV3-1
clone size: NA
CDR3 DNA: TGTGCCAGCAGCCCCCCAGAGCGGCAGCCCCAGCATTTT
CDR3 protein: CASSPPERQPQHF

J gene: TRBJ2-5
D gene: NA
CDR3 length: 14
V gene: TRBV27
clone size: NA
CDR3 DNA: TGTGCCAGCAGTCCACTGCGGGGCGGGAAGACCCAGTACTTC
CDR3 protein: CASSPLRGGKTQYF

J gene: TRBJ2-5
D gene: NA
CDR3 length: 14
V gene: TRBV5-4
clone size: NA
CDR3 DNA: TGTGCCAGCAGCTCCCTAGGGGCCCAAGAGACCCAGTACTTC
CDR3 protein: CASSSLGAQETQYF